Reported below is one T cell receptor beta chain. Its antigen remains unidentified. This entry comes from a study of type 1 and type 2 diabetes patients. Study-wide results and caveats: Between type 2 diabetes and control samples, V and J usage averaged roughly 0.97 correlation.

The V gene end was trimmed by 5 bases and the J gene end by 0 bases; junction bases not matched to a gene: 10. Germline assignment: CDR1 LNHDA and CDR2 SQIVND (reference sequence). The CDR3 spans 16 residues. Amplification started from genomic DNA. Amplification of the beta chain CDR3 used 30 forward and 13 reverse multiplex primers. Each CDR3 protein gets one entry after TCRdb re-called the multiplex PCR reads with MiXCR. The table lists about 250,000 distinct CDR3 sequences, approximately 45% of them singletons. The chain joins TRBV19 to TRBJ2-7, with 7 bases fitting TRBD2. The TCR sequence derives from a man younger than 35 with type 2 diabetes. The sequencing sample was made of peripheral blood mononuclear cells (PBMCs). CDR3 in amino acids: CASSSSGHKSSYEQYF. CDR3 DNA sequence: TGTGCCAGTAGTTCTAGCGGACATAAGTCCTCCTACGAGCAGTACTTC.